Listed below are T cell receptor beta chains from one sample, sequenced in a study of cytomegalovirus exposure and HLA in healthy donors. Only in-frame clones appear in the TCRdb table, and some are missing; sequencing was by immunoSEQ multiplex PCR. The sample holds 130,000 or so clones; around 80% are singletons and the top ten take roughly 5%. Sequencing input: PBMCs. All receptors come from a man younger than 45 in good health and CMV-seronegative. The CDR3 runs from the conserved cysteine through the conserved F or W. The D gene is left open where the match is weak.

v_gene: TRBV10-3
d_gene: TRBD1
j_gene: TRBJ1-1
CDR3aa: CAIRGTGGNTEAFF

v_gene: TRBV6-1
d_gene: .
j_gene: TRBJ1-2
CDR3aa: CASRGGGNYGYTF

v_gene: TRBV7-9
d_gene: .
j_gene: TRBJ2-1
CDR3aa: CASSLEISTIQLFF

v_gene: TRBV28
d_gene: TRBD1
j_gene: TRBJ1-1
CDR3aa: CASSLFPGQRTEAFF

v_gene: TRBV7-6
d_gene: TRBD1
j_gene: TRBJ2-7
CDR3aa: CASSSDRAAGGEQYF

v_gene: TRBV5-1
d_gene: .
j_gene: TRBJ2-3
CDR3aa: CASSSERRAFGDTQYF

v_gene: TRBV5-1
d_gene: .
j_gene: TRBJ1-1
CDR3aa: CASSSRTDTGEAFF

v_gene: TRBV5-1
d_gene: TRBD1
j_gene: TRBJ2-3
CDR3aa: CASAVQGVSTDTQYF

v_gene: TRBV28
d_gene: TRBD1
j_gene: TRBJ1-3
CDR3aa: CASSGYAGTGVSGNTIYF

v_gene: TRBV16
d_gene: .
j_gene: TRBJ2-5
CDR3aa: CASSQSGALNQETQYF

v_gene: TRBV5-1
d_gene: .
j_gene: TRBJ2-2
CDR3aa: CASSPRLGNTGELFF

v_gene: TRBV4-2
d_gene: .
j_gene: TRBJ2-5
CDR3aa: CASSQVGELETQYF

v_gene: TRBV27
d_gene: .
j_gene: TRBJ2-7
CDR3aa: CASSSGQGIAAYEQYF

v_gene: TRBV6-5
d_gene: .
j_gene: TRBJ1-3
CDR3aa: CASTKGYGNTIYF

v_gene: TRBV2
d_gene: .
j_gene: TRBJ1-2
CDR3aa: CASSEWASLDYGYTF

v_gene: TRBV7-6
d_gene: .
j_gene: TRBJ2-7
CDR3aa: CASSRTADSKYEQYF

v_gene: TRBV6-6
d_gene: .
j_gene: TRBJ2-5
CDR3aa: CASTPAGGETQYF

v_gene: TRBV6-6
d_gene: .
j_gene: TRBJ1-5
CDR3aa: CASRLTEGNQPQHF

v_gene: TRBV6-4
d_gene: .
j_gene: TRBJ2-2
CDR3aa: CASTTIRTGELFF

v_gene: TRBV2
d_gene: .
j_gene: TRBJ1-5
CDR3aa: CASRRTENSNQPQHF

v_gene: TRBV19
d_gene: .
j_gene: TRBJ2-2
CDR3aa: CASSVLITGELFF

v_gene: TRBV29-1
d_gene: TRBD2
j_gene: TRBJ2-5
CDR3aa: CSVDSTAGGETQYF

v_gene: TRBV28
d_gene: .
j_gene: .
CDR3aa: CASSSPSYEQYF

v_gene: TRBV7-2
d_gene: .
j_gene: TRBJ1-2
CDR3aa: CASSPLGGGDYGYTF

v_gene: TRBV2
d_gene: TRBD2
j_gene: TRBJ2-7
CDR3aa: CASSVGLAGPYEQYF

v_gene: TRBV12-5
d_gene: .
j_gene: TRBJ2-3
CDR3aa: CASALTGLRNTQYF

v_gene: TRBV5-6
d_gene: .
j_gene: TRBJ1-1
CDR3aa: CASSLRTEAFF

v_gene: TRBV5-1
d_gene: .
j_gene: TRBJ1-1
CDR3aa: CASSLEGASTEAFF

v_gene: TRBV5-4
d_gene: TRBD2
j_gene: TRBJ2-3
CDR3aa: CASSLNSGTRVDTQYF

v_gene: TRBV5-6
d_gene: .
j_gene: TRBJ2-1
CDR3aa: CAGSEGPSSYNEQFF

v_gene: TRBV5-1
d_gene: TRBD1
j_gene: TRBJ1-4
CDR3aa: CASSLAGTGDEKLFF

v_gene: TRBV4-2
d_gene: TRBD1
j_gene: TRBJ2-1
CDR3aa: CASSQTPGQGVFRSYNEQFF

v_gene: TRBV9
d_gene: TRBD2
j_gene: TRBJ2-5
CDR3aa: CASSVVASGKGETQYF

v_gene: TRBV5-1
d_gene: .
j_gene: TRBJ1-1
CDR3aa: CASSPQGLNTEAFF